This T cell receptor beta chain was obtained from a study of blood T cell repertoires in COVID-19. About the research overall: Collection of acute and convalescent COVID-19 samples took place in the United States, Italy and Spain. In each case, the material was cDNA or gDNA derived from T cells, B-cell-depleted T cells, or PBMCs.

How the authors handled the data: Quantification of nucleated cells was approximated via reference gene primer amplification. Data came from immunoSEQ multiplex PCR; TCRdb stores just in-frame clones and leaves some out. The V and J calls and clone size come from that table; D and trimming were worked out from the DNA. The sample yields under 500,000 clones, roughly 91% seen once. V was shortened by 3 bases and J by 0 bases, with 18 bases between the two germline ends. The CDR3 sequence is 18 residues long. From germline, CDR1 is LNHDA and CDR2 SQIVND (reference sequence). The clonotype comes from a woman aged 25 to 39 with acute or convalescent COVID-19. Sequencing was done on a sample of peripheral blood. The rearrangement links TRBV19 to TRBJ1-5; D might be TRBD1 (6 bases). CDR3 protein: CASSMGAQDLHSNQPQHF. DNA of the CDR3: TGTGCCAGTAGTATGGGGGCTCAAGATCTACATAGCAATCAGCCCCAGCATTTT.